The 16 T cell receptor beta chains below all came from one sample that was sequenced in a study of control samples from healthy donors and cancer patients. Sequenced by immunoSEQ multiplex PCR; TCRdb stores in-frame clones only, minus some. The top ten clones hold under 1.2% of a sample with some 170,000 clones, roughly 95% of them seen once. The specimen sequenced was blood. The receptors come from a woman in her twenties or thirties in good health.

The chain has TRBV28 and TRBJ2-3; the D gene is possibly TRBD1 (5 bases). Germline V gives CDR1 MDHEN, CDR2 SYDVKM. This CDR3 has 15 amino acids. V was cut by 6 bases and J by 2 bases, with 15 bases left in between. For the CDR3, the DNA is TGTGCCAGCAGCTTAGACAGACCCCCCACAGATACGCAGTATTTT. Translating gives CASSLDRPPTDTQYF.

The J gene is TRBJ1-1, the V gene TRBV4-1, with D hard to call. The V gene's germline CDR1 is MGHRA and CDR2 YSYEKL. Deletions cut 4 bases from V and 2 bases from J, with 14 bases between. The CDR3 runs to 15 residues. The CDR3 region has the DNA TGCGCCAGCAGCCCCCGGGAAAGGGCTAACACTGAAGCTTTCTTT. Protein: CASSPRERANTEAFF.

The V call is TRBV30, the J call TRBJ2-7; TRBD2 might be the D (5 bases). V lost 5 bases and J lost 0, with 8 bases in between. This CDR3 has 12 residues. Germline CDR1 reads GTSNPN; CDR2 reads SVGIG (reference sequence). The CDR3 sequence: CAWGRGSYEQYF. The CDR3, as DNA: TGTGCCTGGGGCCGGGGCTCCTACGAGCAGTACTTC. The full variable domain, completed using reference TRBV30 and TRBJ2-7, is SQTIHQWPATLVQPVGSPLSLECTVEGTSNPNLYWYRQAAGRGLQLLFYSVGIGQISSEVPQNLSASRPQDRQFILSSKKLLLSDSGFYLCAWGRGSYEQYFGPGTRLTVT.

V gene TRBV3-1 (or the pseudogene TRBV3-2) combines with J gene TRBJ1-2; D unclear. The CDR3 sequence is 15 residues long. Trimming removed 0 bases at V and 0 bases at J, with 8 bases between. The V gene's germline CDR1 is LGHDT and CDR2 YNNKEL (reference sequence). In nucleotides, the CDR3 is TGTGCCAGCAGCCAAGAGAGGGAAACTAACTATGGCTACACCTTC. Protein: CASSQERETNYGYTF.

The chain is built from TRBV6-1 and TRBJ2-1; D is unclear. Deletions cut 1 base from V and 3 bases from J, with 7 bases between. The CDR3 length is 14 residues. Germline CDR1 is MNHNS and CDR2 is SASEGT. In DNA, the CDR3 is TGTGCCAGCAGTGAAGAGATGTTCTACAATGAGCAGTTCTTC. Translated, it gives CASSEEMFYNEQFF.

J is TRBJ1-1 and V is TRBV4-2; D may be TRBD1 (6 bases). V lost 2 bases, J lost 3 bases, and 16 bases lay in between. CDR1 is LGHNA, CDR2 YNFKEQ, per germline. The CDR3 runs to 16 residues. CDR3 sequence (DNA): TGTGCCAGCAGCCAACCCGGGGTCTCAGGGGACACTGAAGCTTTCTTT. It specifies CASSQPGVSGDTEAFF.

The J gene is TRBJ2-5, the V gene TRBV6-5; D gene uncertain. Germline loops: CDR1 MNHEY, CDR2 SVGAGI. Trimming took off 2 bases at V and 5 bases at J, with 9 bases between the two ends. The CDR3 totals 13 residues. In DNA form, the CDR3 reads TGTGCCAGCAGTTACAACTTAGAGGAGACCCAGTACTTC. Protein product: CASSYNLEETQYF.

The V and J genes are TRBV5-5 and TRBJ1-5; no clear D gene. The V gene's germline CDR1 is SGHKS and CDR2 YYEKEE (reference sequence). This CDR3 has 15 residues. The V end lost 3 bases, the J end lost 3 bases, and 13 bases lay between the germline ends. CDR3 amino acids: CASSSYPGPNQPQHF. The DNA of the CDR3 is TGTGCCAGCAGCTCTTACCCCGGGCCCAATCAGCCCCAGCATTTT.

The V call is TRBV5-1, the J call TRBJ2-2; D might be TRBD1 (5 bases). Germline CDR1 reads SGHRS; CDR2 reads YFSETQ. This CDR3 region has 15 residues. V was cut by 2 bases and J by 2 bases, with 10 bases left in between. The CDR3 region is CASSFDRRNTGELFF. DNA of the CDR3: TGCGCCAGCAGCTTTGACAGAAGAAACACCGGGGAGCTGTTTTTT.

The V and J genes are TRBV6-6 and TRBJ2-7; 8 positions agree with TRBD1. The CDR3 extends over 15 amino acids. CDR1 is MNHNY, CDR2 SVGAGI, per germline (reference sequence). The J segment lost 6 bases and the V segment lost 2 bases, leaving 9 bases of the junction unmatched. The CDR3 DNA follows: TGTGCCAGCAGTTACGGTACACAGGGGGGAAGCGAGCAGTACTTC. Translated: CASSYGTQGGSEQYF.

This chain uses TRBV5-1 with TRBJ2-1; TRBD2 agrees at 8 bases. Trimming at V came to 4 bases and at J to 6 bases, leaving 3 bases not matched to a gene. The CDR3 runs to 13 residues. Looked up from germline, CDR1 is SGHRS and CDR2 is YFSETQ. The CDR3 region has the DNA TGCGCCAGCAGCACCGCGGGGGGCAATGAGCAGTTCTTC. Translation gives CASSTAGGNEQFF.

This chain links TRBV20-1 with TRBJ2-7; 8 positions agree with TRBD1. CDR1 and CDR2 from the germline V gene are DFQATT and SNEGSKA (reference sequence). This CDR3 comprises 15 residues. V dropped 6 bases and J dropped 2; count of bases not matched to a gene: 12. The DNA for the CDR3 is TGCAGTGCCAGTAAGGGGCAGGGGGCGCCCTACGAGCAGTACTTC. Encoded protein: CSASKGQGAPYEQYF.

This chain links TRBV4-1 with TRBJ1-2; 9 bases are shared with TRBD1. Germline V gene lookup returns CDR1 MGHRA and CDR2 YSYEKL. V lost 3 bases and J lost 1; bases outside the gene matches: 9. The CDR3 runs to 17 residues. The CDR3, as DNA: TGCGCCAGCAGCCATGCAATACAGGGGGCAGGTAACTATGGCTACACCTTC. This encodes CASSHAIQGAGNYGYTF.

The J gene is TRBJ1-3, the V gene TRBV30, with D maybe TRBD1 (5 bases). CDR3 length: 16 amino acids. The V end lost 0 bases, the J end lost 2 bases, and 14 bases lay between the germline ends. Per the germline V gene, CDR1 is GTSNPN and CDR2 is SVGIG (reference sequence). CDR3 in DNA: TGTGCCTGGAGTGTACCAGCCAGGGAAGCTGGAAACACCATATATTTT. This codes for CAWSVPAREAGNTIYF. Looking up the rest from reference TRBV30 and TRBJ1-3 gives the full variable domain: SQTIHQWPATLVQPVGSPLSLECTVEGTSNPNLYWYRQAAGRGLQLLFYSVGIGQISSEVPQNLSASRPQDRQFILSSKKLLLSDSGFYLCAWSVPAREAGNTIYFGEGSWLTVV.

This sequence joins TRBV28 and TRBJ1-6; possible D gene TRBD1, 6 bases. V was clipped by 6 bases and J by 7 bases, with 16 bases between them. The CDR3 totals 15 residues. The germline V gene has CDR1 MDHEN and CDR2 SYDVKM. The CDR3 nucleotides are TGTGCCAGCAGACCACAGGGCTCTAGGAATTCACCCCTCCACTTT. It specifies CASRPQGSRNSPLHF.

This rearrangement joins TRBV24-1 to TRBJ2-1; 9 bases line up with TRBD2. V gave up 5 bases and J gave up 6 bases; unmatched junction bases: 13. The CDR3 loop spans 17 amino acids. The V gene's germline CDR1 is KGHDR and CDR2 SFDVKD. The CDR3 loop reads CATSVQREAGLGNEQFF. CDR3 DNA: TGTGCCACCAGTGTCCAGCGGGAGGCAGGTTTAGGCAATGAGCAGTTCTTC.